This is a list of T cell receptor beta chains from one sample in a study of OX40 agonist ivuxolimab in advanced cancers. Libraries were prepared by immunoSEQ multiplex PCR; TCRdb keeps only in-frame clonotypes and omits some of them. The sample holds 90,000 or so clones, nearly 90% seen once. This material consisted of CD4+ or CD8+ T cells sorted from blood, taken in a trial of the OX40 agonist ivuxolimab. These receptors were obtained from an adult with an advanced solid tumor such as melanoma, head and neck, liver or kidney cancer. Both conserved end residues are trimmed from each CDR3. Not all rows give a size; the values are once, few, many and, for expanded clones, a class.

clone_size v_call cdr3_aa
once TRBV5-1 ASSPSGGRVGEQF
NA TRBV30 AWSRGAEGEQY
NA TRBV5-1 ASSRLSENYGYT
NA TRBV11-2 ASSLRGRDFLAGVHEQF
NA TRBV5-8 ASGVLEPQH
few TRBV10-3 AISEWSQETQY
NA TRBV19 ASSSRQLTYEQY
NA TRBV28 ASIPGQGGFGYT
few TRBV29-1 SVGRGTQY
NA TRBV9 ASQVGEGGEQY
NA TRBV6-5 ASSYQPEDTQY
NA TRBV6-6 ASSLAGTGELF
NA TRBV9 ASSQTQLRLGEQF
NA TRBV18 ASSPVMGDLTYEQY
NA TRBV5-1 ASSSAGTGYYEQY
NA TRBV30 AWSSLGTGWYTDTQY
NA TRBV5-4 ASSLRTGPYSGNTIY
NA TRBV5-1 ASSSPGTRETQY
once TRBV6-1 ASYAQSRANVLT
NA TRBV7-2 ASSLAVSGWSSYNEQF
NA TRBV4-3 ASSHDIAGVTDTQY
once TRBV28 ASSLYSGLRFLAF
NA TRBV6-1 ASSEGPGGYEQY
NA TRBV15 ATSRQSQETQY
once TRBV30 AWTDILLPGGHSYEQY
NA TRBV7-8 ASTLGAPATETQY
NA TRBV4-2 ASSSLAGGPKGETQY
NA TRBV4-3 ASSQAGTGPVGAF
NA TRBV12-5 ASGQGGGTDTQY
NA TRBV11-2 ASSLEAANIYNEQF
NA TRBV30 AWSPYYTSDRVSYEQY
NA TRBV30 AWTTDNNSPLH
NA TRBV7-8 ASSPSSAPNYGYT
once TRBV19 ASSITRDTLNYGYT
NA TRBV6-4 ASSGGAGLPNEQF
NA TRBV7-9 ASSSRPRTGGSGELF
once TRBV30 AWRGSGSWGDSPLH
few TRBV18 ASSRDRDQPQH
NA TRBV7-3 ASSAGRDTQY
NA TRBV18 ASSPRSTGGELF
NA TRBV4-3 ASSQEITGQKGYGYT
NA TRBV5-1 ASSKEGGQNNEQF
NA TRBV9 ASSVELGASGTGELF
NA TRBV14 ASSFQGEPQH
NA TRBV9 ASSVGQLEGYT
NA TRBV4-2 ASSQAEGVGTDTQY
NA TRBV10-3 ANKGQQNTEAF
once TRBV7-3 ASSSQSGEETQY
NA TRBV29-1 SGGLAESTDTQH
NA TRBV14 ASSQFLGQGEAGANVLT
NA TRBV6-6 ASLRTGGPRGSGYT
NA TRBV29-1 SVRREGRTDTQY